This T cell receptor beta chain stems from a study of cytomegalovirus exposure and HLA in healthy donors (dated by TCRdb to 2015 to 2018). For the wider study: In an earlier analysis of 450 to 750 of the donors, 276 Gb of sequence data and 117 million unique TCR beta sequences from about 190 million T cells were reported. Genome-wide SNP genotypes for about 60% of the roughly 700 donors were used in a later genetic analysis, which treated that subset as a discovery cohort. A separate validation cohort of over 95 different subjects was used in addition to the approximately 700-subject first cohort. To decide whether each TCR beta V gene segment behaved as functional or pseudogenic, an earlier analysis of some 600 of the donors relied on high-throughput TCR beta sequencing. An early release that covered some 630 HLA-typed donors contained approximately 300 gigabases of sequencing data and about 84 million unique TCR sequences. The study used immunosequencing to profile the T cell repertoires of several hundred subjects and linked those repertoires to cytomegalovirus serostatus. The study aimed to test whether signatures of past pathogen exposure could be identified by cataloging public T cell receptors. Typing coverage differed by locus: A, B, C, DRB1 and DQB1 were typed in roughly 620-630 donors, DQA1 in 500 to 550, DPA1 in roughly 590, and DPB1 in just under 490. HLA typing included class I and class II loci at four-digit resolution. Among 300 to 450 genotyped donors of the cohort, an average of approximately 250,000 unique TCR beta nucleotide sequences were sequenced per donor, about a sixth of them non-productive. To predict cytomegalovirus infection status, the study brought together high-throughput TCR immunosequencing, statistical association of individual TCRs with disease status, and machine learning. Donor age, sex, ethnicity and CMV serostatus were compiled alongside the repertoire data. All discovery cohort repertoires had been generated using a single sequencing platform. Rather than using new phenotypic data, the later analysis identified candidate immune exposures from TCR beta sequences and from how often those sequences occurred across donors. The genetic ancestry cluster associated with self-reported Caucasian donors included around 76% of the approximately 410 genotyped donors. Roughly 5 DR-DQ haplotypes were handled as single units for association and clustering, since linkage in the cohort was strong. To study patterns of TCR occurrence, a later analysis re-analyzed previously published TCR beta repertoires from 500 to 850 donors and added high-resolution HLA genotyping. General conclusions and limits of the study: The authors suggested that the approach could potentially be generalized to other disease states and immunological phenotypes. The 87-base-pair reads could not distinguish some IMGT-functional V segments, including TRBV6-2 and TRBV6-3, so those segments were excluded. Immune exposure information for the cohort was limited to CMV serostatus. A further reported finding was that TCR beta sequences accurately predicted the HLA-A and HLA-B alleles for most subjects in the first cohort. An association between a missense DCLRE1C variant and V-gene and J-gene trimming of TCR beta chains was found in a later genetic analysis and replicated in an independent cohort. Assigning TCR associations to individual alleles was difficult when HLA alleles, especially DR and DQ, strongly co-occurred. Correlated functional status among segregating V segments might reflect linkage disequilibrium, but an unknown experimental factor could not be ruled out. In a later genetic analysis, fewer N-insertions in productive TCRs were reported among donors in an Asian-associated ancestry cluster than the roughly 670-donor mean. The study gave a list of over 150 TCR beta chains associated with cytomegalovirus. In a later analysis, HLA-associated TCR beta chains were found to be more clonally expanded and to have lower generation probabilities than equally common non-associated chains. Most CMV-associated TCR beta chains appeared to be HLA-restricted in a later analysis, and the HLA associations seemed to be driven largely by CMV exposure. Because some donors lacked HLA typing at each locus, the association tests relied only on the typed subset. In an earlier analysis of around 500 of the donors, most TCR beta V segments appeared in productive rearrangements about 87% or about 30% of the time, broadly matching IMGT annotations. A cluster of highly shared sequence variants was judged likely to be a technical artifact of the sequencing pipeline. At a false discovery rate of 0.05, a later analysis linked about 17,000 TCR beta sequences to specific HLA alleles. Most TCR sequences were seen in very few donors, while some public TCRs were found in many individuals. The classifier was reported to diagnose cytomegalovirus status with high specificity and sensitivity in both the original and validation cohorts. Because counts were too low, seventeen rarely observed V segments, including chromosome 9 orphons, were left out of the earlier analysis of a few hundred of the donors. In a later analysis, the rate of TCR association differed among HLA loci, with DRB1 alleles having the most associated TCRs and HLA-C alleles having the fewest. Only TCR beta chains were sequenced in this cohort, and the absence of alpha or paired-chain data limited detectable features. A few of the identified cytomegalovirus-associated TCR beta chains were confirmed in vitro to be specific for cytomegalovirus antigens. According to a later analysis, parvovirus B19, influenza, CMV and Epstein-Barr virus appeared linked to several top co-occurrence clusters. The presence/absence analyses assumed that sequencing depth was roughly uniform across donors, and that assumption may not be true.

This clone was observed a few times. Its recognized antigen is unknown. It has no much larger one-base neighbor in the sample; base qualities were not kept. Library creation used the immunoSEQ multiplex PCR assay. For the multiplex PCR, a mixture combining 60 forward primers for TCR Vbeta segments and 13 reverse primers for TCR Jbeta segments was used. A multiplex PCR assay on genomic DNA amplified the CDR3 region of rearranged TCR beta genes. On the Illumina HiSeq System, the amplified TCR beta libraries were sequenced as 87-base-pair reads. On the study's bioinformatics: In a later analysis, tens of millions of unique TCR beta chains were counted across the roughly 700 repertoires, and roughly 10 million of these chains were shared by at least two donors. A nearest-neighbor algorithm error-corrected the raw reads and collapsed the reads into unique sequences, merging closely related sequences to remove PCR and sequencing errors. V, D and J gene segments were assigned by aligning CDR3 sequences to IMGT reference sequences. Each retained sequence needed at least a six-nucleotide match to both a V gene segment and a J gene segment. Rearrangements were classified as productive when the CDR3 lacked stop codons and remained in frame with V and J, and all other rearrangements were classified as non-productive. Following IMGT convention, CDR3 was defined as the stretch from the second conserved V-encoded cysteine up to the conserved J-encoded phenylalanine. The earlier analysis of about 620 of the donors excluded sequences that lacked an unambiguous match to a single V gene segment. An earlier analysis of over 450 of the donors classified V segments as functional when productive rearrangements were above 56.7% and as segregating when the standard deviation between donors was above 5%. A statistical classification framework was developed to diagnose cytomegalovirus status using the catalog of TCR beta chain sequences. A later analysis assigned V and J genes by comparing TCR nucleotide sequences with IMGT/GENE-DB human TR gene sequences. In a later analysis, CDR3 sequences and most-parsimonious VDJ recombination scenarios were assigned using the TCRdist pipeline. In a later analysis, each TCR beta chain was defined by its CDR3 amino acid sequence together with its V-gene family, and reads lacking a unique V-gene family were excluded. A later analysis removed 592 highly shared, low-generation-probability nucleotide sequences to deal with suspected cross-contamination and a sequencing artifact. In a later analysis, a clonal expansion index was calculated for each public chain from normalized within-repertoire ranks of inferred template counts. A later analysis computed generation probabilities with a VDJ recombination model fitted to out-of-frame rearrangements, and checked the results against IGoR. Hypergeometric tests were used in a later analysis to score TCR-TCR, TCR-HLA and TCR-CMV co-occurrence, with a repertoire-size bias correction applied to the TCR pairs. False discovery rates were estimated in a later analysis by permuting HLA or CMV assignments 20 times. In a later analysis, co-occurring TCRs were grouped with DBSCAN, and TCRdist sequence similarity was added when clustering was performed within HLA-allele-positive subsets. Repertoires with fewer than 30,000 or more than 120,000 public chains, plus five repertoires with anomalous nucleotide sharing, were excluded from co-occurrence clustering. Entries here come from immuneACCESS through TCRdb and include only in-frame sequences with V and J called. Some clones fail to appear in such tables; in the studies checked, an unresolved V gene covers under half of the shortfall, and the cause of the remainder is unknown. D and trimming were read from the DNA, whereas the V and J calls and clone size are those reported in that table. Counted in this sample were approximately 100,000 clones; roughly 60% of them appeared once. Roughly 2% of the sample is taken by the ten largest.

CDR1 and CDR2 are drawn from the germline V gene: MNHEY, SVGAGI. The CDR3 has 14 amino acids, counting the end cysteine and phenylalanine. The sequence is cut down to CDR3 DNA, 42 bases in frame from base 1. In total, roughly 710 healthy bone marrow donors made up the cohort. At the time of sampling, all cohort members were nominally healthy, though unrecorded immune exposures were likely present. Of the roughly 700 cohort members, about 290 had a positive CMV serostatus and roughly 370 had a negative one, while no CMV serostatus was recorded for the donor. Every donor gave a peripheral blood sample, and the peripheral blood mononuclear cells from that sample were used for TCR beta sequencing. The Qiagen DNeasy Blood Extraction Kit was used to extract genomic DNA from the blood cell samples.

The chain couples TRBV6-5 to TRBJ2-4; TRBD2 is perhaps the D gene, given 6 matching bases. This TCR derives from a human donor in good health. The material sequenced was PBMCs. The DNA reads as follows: TGTGCGCTAAGGGAGCGGGCCAAGGGAAACATTCAGTACTTC. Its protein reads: CALRERAKGNIQYF.